This TCR beta chain emerged from a study of T cells in Graves' hyperthyroidism and ophthalmopathy (dated by TCRdb to between 2018 and 2021). Broadly, across the study: Peripheral blood samples were taken at the time of initial diagnosis, prior to any treatment. To identify TCR V-J signatures that set the groups apart, the researchers used a discovery cohort of more than 95 patients, made up of approximately 43 with Graves' ophthalmopathy and about 60 with stable Graves' hyperthyroidism. Whether ophthalmopathy could be predicted prospectively was tested in an independent validation cohort made up of about 20 hyperthyroidism patients plus 17 patients who later progressed to ophthalmopathy. The approximately 90 discovery patients were randomly split 7:3 into training and test sets. Thyroid tissue and blood T-cell repertoires from several Graves' hyperthyroidism patients were also compared in the study. Following sampling, methimazole starting at 30 mg daily was given to hyperthyroidism patients, and high-dose intravenous methylprednisolone was given to ophthalmopathy patients. According to the paper, TCR Vbeta CDR3 sequencing was carried out on 135 peripheral blood samples, which came from some 41 ophthalmopathy, around 74 hyperthyroidism and about 17 progressor patients.

Overall study results and their limits: Sample size was not statistically predetermined, and blinding of investigators to group allocation was not performed. During validation, the model predicted progression to ophthalmopathy a median of approximately 6 months ahead of onset, with 60% to 71% sensitivity and 72% to 85% specificity. Blood samples also contained most of the expanded thyroid clonotypes (frequency above 0.001), which suggests that blood repertoires may reflect thyroid immune responses. In cross-validation, a model built on a 13 V-J signature told ophthalmopathy apart from stable hyperthyroidism with 85% to 90% sensitivity and roughly 83% specificity, and in testing the same model reached 80%/75%.

TCR beta CDR3 regions were amplified from RNA transcripts. For the first round of RT-PCR on the TCR CDR3, the HTBI primer set was used together with the Qiagen OneStep RT-PCR kit. The libraries were constructed in a second round of multiplex PCR and then size-selected and purified. Paired-end sequencing of the libraries was performed with 100 bp reads on an Illumina HiSeq2000. Per the authors' processing: SOAPnuke was used to process the raw data, removing reads that contained adapters or uncalled bases, had a mean Phred below 15, or lacked an exact match to the constant primer or identifier. High-quality paired reads were merged using COPE v1.2.5, and each unique nucleotide sequence was defined as a clonotype. Clonotypes were aligned to IMGT TRBV, TRBD and TRBJ reference segments using MiTCR v1.1. The analysis included only V-J combinations with a frequency above 0.0001, which together covered more than 99% of the repertoires. A TCS score was defined as the ratio between F50 (clonal expansion) and ExV (chaos), using BLOSUM62-based TCRdist between CDR3 peptides within each V-J. Welch's t-statistics and random forest reduced around 550 V-J features to around 14, which were used in a naive Bayes classifier (R e1071). TCRdb ran its own pipeline on the public reads, namely fastp trimming at Q25 and MiXCR clone calling, and kept in-frame beta chains. Rows merge per CDR3 protein into single entries with the most common DNA and genes. TCRdb, not the original authors, processed these V and J calls. Recorded for this sample are about 420,000 distinct CDR3 sequences; around 14% of them occurred a single time. 11% to 15% of the sample lies in the top ten.

As encoded in the germline V gene, CDR1 is SGHRS while CDR2 is YFSETQ. The germline ends are 8 bases apart after V is trimmed by 1 base and J by 0 bases. The CDR3 measures 16 amino acids from cysteine to phenylalanine. Here the CDR3 DNA is all that survives: 48 bases in frame from base 1. Stable Graves' hyperthyroidism was defined as the absence of progression to ophthalmopathy over 18 months of follow-up. Hyperthyroidism patients were newly diagnosed, had a disease duration of under 2 months, and were aged 18 to 65 years. Patients with uncontrolled infections, other autoimmune diseases, pregnancy or lactation were excluded. Diagnoses were based on clinical symptoms, serum thyroxine and TRAb, thyroid ultrasound and orbital computed tomography. PBMCs were separated from over 9 ml of fresh peripheral blood using Ficoll-Paque density gradient centrifugation. Total RNA was extracted with Trizol reagent, and quality was checked on an Agilent 2100 Bioanalyzer.

Comment on this clonotype: Its antigen is still unknown. The sample holds no much larger clone one base away, and base qualities are not on file.

The chain links TRBV5-1 with TRBJ2-6, and possibly TRBD2, on 5 matching bases. This clonotype was sampled from a woman aged 18 to 35 with Graves' hyperthyroidism. The sequenced material came from blood. The CDR3 reads as follows: CASSLFGNSGANVLTF. The DNA sequence is as follows: TGCGCCAGCAGCTTGTTCGGGAACTCTGGGGCCAACGTCCTGACTTTC.